The 5 T cell receptor beta chains reported below all come from one sample, sequenced in a study of T cells in Graves' hyperthyroidism and ophthalmopathy. Amplification of TCR beta CDR3 regions was performed using RNA transcripts as template. HTBI primers drove first-round RT-PCR of the TCR CDR3. TCRdb ran MiXCR on the multiplex PCR reads and lists one entry per CDR3 protein. The sample lists 50,000 to 60,000 distinct CDR3 sequences, 49% seen once, with roughly 12% in the top ten. What was sequenced was blood. These receptors were obtained from a woman aged 25 to 39 with Graves' ophthalmopathy.

V and J are TRBV15 and TRBJ1-4, with a weak D call TRBD1 (6 bases). The V and J ends lost 3 bases and 5 bases respectively, with 13 bases between them. The CDR3 consists of 15 residues. Germline V gives CDR1 LNHNV, CDR2 YYDKDF (reference sequence). The CDR3 nucleotides are TGTGCCACCAGCAGGGATACAGGGACCAATGAAAAACTGTTTTTT. This codes for CATSRDTGTNEKLFF.

This clonotype has at least ten counts. The chain is built from TRBV28 and TRBJ2-7; TRBD2 aligns across 9 bases. Losses at the gene ends were 5 bases for V and 1 base for J; bases not matched to a gene: 6. The V gene's germline CDR1 is MDHEN and CDR2 SYDVKM. The CDR3 consists of 15 residues. This CDR3 reads CASSETSGPSYEQYF. The CDR3 DNA follows: TGTGCCAGCAGTGAGACTAGCGGACCTTCCTACGAGCAGTACTTC.

This clonotype was observed many times. J is TRBJ2-1 and V is TRBV7-9; TRBD2 agrees at 7 bases. The CDR3 loop spans 12 amino acids. After removal of 6 bases from V and 8 bases from J, the junction contained 4 bases not matched to a gene. Per the germline V gene, CDR1 is SEHNR and CDR2 is FQNEAQ (reference sequence). The CDR3 here is CASSFTSDEQFF. The CDR3 DNA sequence: TGTGCCAGCAGTTTCACTAGCGATGAGCAGTTCTTC.

DNA of the CDR3: TGCAGTGTGGCTAGCGGGACCTACGAGCAGTACTTC. Protein product: CSVASGTYEQYF. The chain employs TRBV20-1 and TRBJ2-7; 9 bases fit TRBD2. V gave up 7 bases and J gave up 2 bases; unmatched junction bases: 3. This CDR3 is built from 12 residues. Germline CDR1 is DFQATT and CDR2 is SNEGSKA (reference sequence).

The V and J genes are TRBV20-1 and TRBJ1-5; D is possibly TRBD1 (6 bases). CDR1 is DFQATT and CDR2 is SNEGSKA in the germline V gene (reference sequence). The CDR3 is made up of 14 amino acids. V dropped 5 bases and J dropped 11 bases, with 22 bases sitting between them. Here the CDR3 reads CSAPKTGLQETQHF. The CDR3 nucleotides are TGCAGTGCTCCTAAGACAGGCTTACAAGAGACCCAGCATTTT.